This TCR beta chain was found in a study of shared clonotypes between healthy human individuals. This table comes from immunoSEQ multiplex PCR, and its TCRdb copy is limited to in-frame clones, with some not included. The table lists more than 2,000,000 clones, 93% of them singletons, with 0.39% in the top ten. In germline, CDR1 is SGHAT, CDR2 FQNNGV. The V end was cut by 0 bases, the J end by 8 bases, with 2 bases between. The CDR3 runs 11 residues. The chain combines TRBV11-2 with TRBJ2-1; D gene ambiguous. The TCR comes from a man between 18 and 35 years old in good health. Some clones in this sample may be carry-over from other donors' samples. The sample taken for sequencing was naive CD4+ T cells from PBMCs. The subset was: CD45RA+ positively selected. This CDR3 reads CASSLDHEQFF. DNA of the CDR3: TGTGCCAGCAGCTTAGACCATGAGCAGTTCTTC.